This is a list of T cell receptor beta chains from one sample in a study of blood T cell repertoires in COVID-19. This table comes from immunoSEQ multiplex PCR, and its TCRdb copy is limited to in-frame clones, with some not included. Here the sample spans some 56,000 clones, approximately 80% being singletons. Sequencing was performed on peripheral blood. The receptors originated from a man at least 80 years old with COVID-19, enrolled during active disease. CDR3s include the opening cysteine and the closing phenylalanine or tryptophan. A D gene is named only where the DNA matches it firmly. Some rows have no size entry. The others give once, few or many, or a class for an expanded clone.

>NA|TRBV28|TRBJ1-1|NA
TGTGCCAGCACAATACAGGGAAACACTGAAGCTTTCTTT
CASTIQGNTEAFF
>NA|TRBV5-5|TRBJ1-1|NA
TGTGCCAGCAGCTTGGGACAGTCGAACACTGAAGCTTTCTTT
CASSLGQSNTEAFF
>NA|TRBV9|TRBJ1-1|NA
TGTGCCAGCAGCTTCGGGACAACGAACACTGAAGCTTTCTTT
CASSFGTTNTEAFF
>NA|TRBV6-2/TRBV6-3|TRBJ2-1|NA
TGTGCCAGCAGCCGGACCGGGCGGGCCAATGAGCAGTTCTTC
CASSRTGRANEQFF
>NA|TRBV4-3|TRBJ2-2|TRBD1
TGCGCCAGCAGCCAAGATCCCCAGGGGGCTGAGAACGGGGAGCTGTTTTTT
CASSQDPQGAENGELFF
>NA|TRBV7-9|TRBJ2-5|NA
TGTGCCAGCAGCTTAGATCACAGGCGGGGAGAGACCCAGTACTTC
CASSLDHRRGETQYF
>NA|TRBV7-8|TRBJ2-1|NA
TGTGCCAGCACCCAGAGGGTGAGCTCCTACAATGAGCAGTTCTTC
CASTQRVSSYNEQFF
>few|TRBV19|TRBJ1-2|NA
TGTGCCAGTACCGGGTTATATGGCTACACCTTC
CASTGLYGYTF
>few|TRBV5-1|TRBJ2-1|TRBD2
TGCGCCAGCAGCTCGTGGACTAGCGGGAGGGCCACCTACAATGAGCAGTTCTTC
CASSSWTSGRATYNEQFF
>NA|TRBV2|TRBJ2-3|TRBD2
TGTGCCAGCGGGACTAGCGGGAGGACAGATACGCAGTATTTT
CASGTSGRTDTQYF
>NA|TRBV6-2/TRBV6-3|TRBJ1-1|TRBD1
TGTGCCAGCAGCCGACCCACGACAGGGGGGAACACTGAAGCTTTCTTT
CASSRPTTGGNTEAFF
>NA|TRBV7-2|TRBJ1-6|NA
TGTGCCAGCAGCTTTACAGGAGCAATCGAATATTCACCCCTCCACTTT
CASSFTGAIEYSPLHF
>NA|TRBV18|TRBJ1-6|TRBD1
TGTGCCAGCTCACCCGGGACAGCGTCAAATTCACCCCTCCACTTT
CASSPGTASNSPLHF
>NA|TRBV23-1|TRBJ2-1|TRBD1
TGCGCCAGCAGTCAATACGGGACAGGAGCCTACAATGAGCAGTTCTTC
CASSQYGTGAYNEQFF
>once|TRBV25-1|TRBJ1-6|NA
TGTGCCAGCAGTGCCCTTACAGGCCGTCTTTCACCCCTCCACTTT
CASSALTGRLSPLHF
>NA|TRBV10-3|TRBJ1-2|TRBD1
TGTGCCATCAGTGATACCGGGACAGGGTTTGAAGTCTATGGCTACACCTTC
CAISDTGTGFEVYGYTF
>NA|TRBV5-1|TRBJ2-6|NA
TGCGCCAGCACAGATCCAGGGGCCGGGGCCAACGTCCTGACTTTC
CASTDPGAGANVLTF
>NA|TRBV6-5|TRBJ2-7|NA
TGTGCCAGCAGGTTACCGGGCGCAGGGTCCTACGAGCAGTACTTC
CASRLPGAGSYEQYF